Here is one T cell receptor beta chain with its context. The antigen remains undetermined. The study ran its PCR with 60 Vbeta and 13 Jbeta primers. In the study's own analysis: Unique TCR beta chains totaled some 80 million in a later count, with roughly 12 million of them shared. Measured with immunoSEQ multiplex PCR; TCRdb has only the in-frame clones, and not every one. V, J and clone size reflect that table, while D and trimming were determined from the DNA. The data hold around 100,000 clones, with about 77% observed a single time. This sample stems from a study of cytomegalovirus exposure and HLA in healthy donors. Findings and limits, study-wide: About 150 TCR beta chains were listed as cytomegalovirus-associated.

In germline, CDR1 is MGHRA, CDR2 YSYEKL. The length of the CDR3 is 17 residues. The V and J ends lost 1 base and 3 bases, in that order; junction bases with no gene match: 9. The rearrangement uses TRBV4-1 and TRBJ1-3; 7 bases agree with TRBD1. The receptor comes from a woman under 40 in good health and CMV-seropositive. The material sequenced was PBMCs. CDR3 sequence (DNA): TGCGCCAGCAGCCAAGGAAGACAGGGCTCGGGTGGAAACACCATATATTTT. Residues: CASSQGRQGSGGNTIYF.